This T cell receptor beta chain is drawn from a study of T cells after yellow fever vaccination. In TCRdb, the 5' RACE reads were re-called with MiXCR into one record per CDR3 protein. The sample yields 170,000 or so distinct CDR3 sequences, 7% to 10% seen once. V lost 2 bases and J lost 8, with 7 bases in between. In germline, CDR1 is DFQATT, CDR2 SNEGSKA (reference sequence). The CDR3 has 11 amino acids. This clonotype has just a few counts. This TCR was sampled from a man between 18 and 29 years old who received the YFV17D yellow fever vaccine. The source was CD8+ T cells sorted from PBMCs, collected 45 days after the yellow fever booster vaccination. V and J are TRBV20-1 and TRBJ2-1, with D tentatively TRBD2 (5 bases). The CDR3 nucleotides are TGCAGTGCTAGAAGCGGCCATGAGCAGTTCTTC. This gives the protein CSARSGHEQFF.